This is a list of T cell receptor beta chains from one sample in a study of molecular identifiers for immune sequencing clone quantification. TCRdb itself ran the PCR reads through MiXCR, one entry per CDR3 protein. The sample yields under 600,000 distinct CDR3 sequences, about 25% seen once. The sequenced sample was naive CD8+ T cells from blood, with Jurkat cell RNA spiked in. These receptors were obtained from a human donor in good health. Some libraries in this study had Jurkat cell RNA spiked in. Both conserved end residues are part of each CDR3. Fields, in order: clone size, D gene, J gene, V gene, CDR3 DNA, CDR3 protein. The D gene is left open where the match is weak. Clone size is not always given. Where it is, it says once, few, many or a class for expanded clones.

NA | TRBD2 | TRBJ2-7 | TRBV27 | TGTGCCAGCAGTTACAGCGGGAGGGCCTACGAGCAGTACTTC | CASSYSGRAYEQYF
few | NA | TRBJ2-1 | TRBV12-3/TRBV12-4 | TGTGCCAGCAGGGACTTCTCCTACAATGAGCAGTTCTTC | CASRDFSYNEQFF
NA | NA | TRBJ2-1 | TRBV11-3 | TGTGCCAGCAGTTCTCCTACCGACAAGGAGCAGTTCTTC | CASSSPTDKEQFF
few | TRBD1 | TRBJ2-5 | TRBV4-3 | TGCGCCAGCAGCCCAGGACAGGGGATACGAGAGACCCAGTACTTC | CASSPGQGIRETQYF
NA | TRBD2 | TRBJ2-7 | TRBV2 | TGTGCCGGCAGTGCAATTACTAGCGGGAGCCCCGAGCAGTACTTC | CAGSAITSGSPEQYF
NA | NA | TRBJ2-2 | TRBV12-3/TRBV12-4 | TGTGCCAGCAACCCGCCGGGACCGTTGAACACCGGGGAGCTGTTTTTT | CASNPPGPLNTGELFF
NA | NA | TRBJ1-2 | TRBV19 | TGTGCCAGTAGTTCAACAGGGACGGACATCGTATTCTACACCTTC | CASSSTGTDIVFYTF
NA | NA | TRBJ1-4 | TRBV27 | TGTGCCAGCAGTTTATCTGTGGGGTCCCAGTTTGAAAAACTGTTTTTT | CASSLSVGSQFEKLFF
NA | TRBD1 | TRBJ2-3 | TRBV28 | TGTGCCAGCAGATCCGACAGGGGCGAGCAGTATTTT | CASRSDRGEQYF
NA | NA | TRBJ2-1 | TRBV7-3 | TGTGCCAGCAGCCTCGGTGATTCGGGGAATGAGCAGTTCTTC | CASSLGDSGNEQFF
NA | TRBD1 | TRBJ2-3 | TRBV27 | TGTGCCAGCAGTTTGACAGGGCACTACACAGATACGCAGTATTTT | CASSLTGHYTDTQYF
NA | TRBD2 | TRBJ2-2 | TRBV6-6 | TGTGCCAGCAGTAAATCAGCGGGAGTGGGCGGGGAGCTGTTTTTT | CASSKSAGVGGELFF
few | NA | TRBJ2-7 | TRBV20-1 | TGCAGTGCTAGAGAAAACAGGGTTGGGTACGAGCAGTACTTC | CSARENRVGYEQYF
NA | NA | TRBJ2-2 | TRBV30 | TGTGCCGAAAAGAAAGAGGTCGGGGAGCTGTTTTTT | CAEKKEVGELFF
NA | TRBD2 | TRBJ2-2 | TRBV4-1 | TGCGCCAGCAGCCAAGGACTAGCGGGGGGGCCCGGGGAGCTGTTTTTT | CASSQGLAGGPGELFF
few | NA | TRBJ2-7 | TRBV5-1 | TGCGCCAGCAGCCCTCGTGGCCACTACAATGAGCAGTACTTC | CASSPRGHYNEQYF
NA | TRBD1 | TRBJ1-2 | TRBV12-3/TRBV12-4 | TGTGCCAGCAGTCCCACCCGGACAGGGGGCGCGGTTATGGACTATGGCTACACCTTC | CASSPTRTGGAVMDYGYTF
NA | NA | TRBJ1-1 | TRBV13 | TGTGCCAGCAGCTTAGGCCGGGCAGGGAACGCTGAAGCTTTCTTT | CASSLGRAGNAEAFF
NA | TRBD1 | TRBJ2-2 | TRBV7-6 | TGTGCCAGCAGCTCCCAGGGGGCGGGCACCGGGGAGCTGTTTTTT | CASSSQGAGTGELFF
NA | TRBD1 | TRBJ1-1 | TRBV4-2 | TGTGCCAGCAGCCAAGATGCGCGACAGGGGATCACTGAAGCTTTCTTT | CASSQDARQGITEAFF
many | TRBD2 | TRBJ2-3 | TRBV7-9 | TGTGCCAGCAGCTTTTTGCGGGACTACACAGATACGCAGTATTTT | CASSFLRDYTDTQYF
few | NA | TRBJ1-5 | TRBV24-1 | TGTGCCACCAGTGTGGGAAGCAATCAGCCCCAGCATTTT | CATSVGSNQPQHF
NA | TRBD2 | TRBJ2-7 | TRBV6-2/TRBV6-3 | TGTGCCAGCAGTGGGCCTGGGCGGGAGCTCTACGAGCAGTACTTC | CASSGPGRELYEQYF
many | TRBD1 | TRBJ2-7 | TRBV19 | TGTGCCAGCAGCATCGGACAGGGCCTCTCCTACGAGCAGTACTTC | CASSIGQGLSYEQYF